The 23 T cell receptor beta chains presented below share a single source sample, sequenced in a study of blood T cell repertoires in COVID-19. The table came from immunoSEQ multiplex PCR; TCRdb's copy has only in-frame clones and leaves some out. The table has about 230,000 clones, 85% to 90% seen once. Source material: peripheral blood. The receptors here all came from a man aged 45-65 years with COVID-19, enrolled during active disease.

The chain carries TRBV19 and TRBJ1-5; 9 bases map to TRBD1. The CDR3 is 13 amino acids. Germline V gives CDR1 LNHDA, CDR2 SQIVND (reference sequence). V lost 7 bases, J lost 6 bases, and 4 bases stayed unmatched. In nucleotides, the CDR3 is TGTGCCAGTATTCCGGGACAGGGTCAGCCCCAGCATTTT. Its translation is CASIPGQGQPQHF.

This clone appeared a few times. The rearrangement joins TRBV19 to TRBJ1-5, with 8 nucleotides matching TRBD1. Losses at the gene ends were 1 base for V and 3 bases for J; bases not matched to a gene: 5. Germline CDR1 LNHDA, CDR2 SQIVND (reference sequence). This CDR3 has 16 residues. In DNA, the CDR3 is TGTGCCAGTAGTATAGTTGGGACAGGAAACAATCAGCCCCAGCATTTT. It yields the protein CASSIVGTGNNQPQHF.

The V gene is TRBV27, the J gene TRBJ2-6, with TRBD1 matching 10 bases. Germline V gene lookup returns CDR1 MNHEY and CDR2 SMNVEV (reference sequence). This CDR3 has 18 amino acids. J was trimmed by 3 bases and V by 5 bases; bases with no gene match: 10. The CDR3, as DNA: TGTGCCAGCAGTCCGGGACAGGGGAAAAGATATGGGGCCAACGTCCTGACTTTC. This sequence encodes CASSPGQGKRYGANVLTF.

The CDR3 bases are TGTGCCAGCAGCCGGCAGACAGGGGGACCCTACGAGCAGTACTTC. Amino acids: CASSRQTGGPYEQYF. The rearrangement uses TRBV3-1 (or the pseudogene TRBV3-2) and TRBJ2-7; 9 nucleotides agree with TRBD1. Trimming cost V 4 bases and J 2 bases; bases outside gene matches: 6. Germline V gene data show CDR1 as LGHDT and CDR2 as YNNKEL (reference sequence). The CDR3 runs 15 residues.

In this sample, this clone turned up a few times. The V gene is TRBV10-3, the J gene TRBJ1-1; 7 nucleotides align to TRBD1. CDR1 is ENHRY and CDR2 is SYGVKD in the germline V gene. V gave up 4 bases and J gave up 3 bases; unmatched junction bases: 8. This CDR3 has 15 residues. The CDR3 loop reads CAISAQPQGDTEAFF. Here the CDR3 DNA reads TGTGCCATCAGTGCACAGCCTCAGGGGGACACTGAAGCTTTCTTT.

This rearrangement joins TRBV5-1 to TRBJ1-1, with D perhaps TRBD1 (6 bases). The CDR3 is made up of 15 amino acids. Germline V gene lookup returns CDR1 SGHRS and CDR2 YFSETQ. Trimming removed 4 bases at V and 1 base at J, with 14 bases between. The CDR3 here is CASSLAGQSNTEAFF. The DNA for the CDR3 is TGCGCCAGCAGCCTGGCTGGACAGTCGAACACTGAAGCTTTCTTT.

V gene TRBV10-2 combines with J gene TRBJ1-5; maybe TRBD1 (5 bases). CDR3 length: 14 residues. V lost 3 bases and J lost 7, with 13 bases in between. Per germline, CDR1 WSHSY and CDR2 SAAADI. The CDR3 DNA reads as TGCGCCAGCAGTGACCAGGGAATGGTACAGCCCCAGCATTTT. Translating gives CASSDQGMVQPQHF.

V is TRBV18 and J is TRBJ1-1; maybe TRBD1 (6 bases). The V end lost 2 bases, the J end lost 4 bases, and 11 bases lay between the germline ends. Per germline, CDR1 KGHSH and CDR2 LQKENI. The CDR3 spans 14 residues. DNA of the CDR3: TGTGCCAGCTCACCAGAGGGGGTGAGCACTGAAGCTTTCTTT. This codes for CASSPEGVSTEAFF.

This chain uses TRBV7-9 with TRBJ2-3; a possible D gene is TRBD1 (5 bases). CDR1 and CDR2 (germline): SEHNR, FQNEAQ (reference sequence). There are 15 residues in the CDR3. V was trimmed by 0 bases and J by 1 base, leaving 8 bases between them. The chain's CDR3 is CASSLATGGTDTQYF. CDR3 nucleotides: TGTGCCAGCAGCTTAGCAACAGGAGGCACAGATACGCAGTATTTT. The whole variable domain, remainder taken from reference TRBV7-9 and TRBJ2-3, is DTGVSQNPRHKITKRGQNVTFRCDPISEHNRLYWYRQTLGQGPEFLTYFQNEAQLEKSRLLSDRFSAERPKGSFSTLEIQRTEQGDSAMYLCASSLATGGTDTQYFGPGTRLTVL.

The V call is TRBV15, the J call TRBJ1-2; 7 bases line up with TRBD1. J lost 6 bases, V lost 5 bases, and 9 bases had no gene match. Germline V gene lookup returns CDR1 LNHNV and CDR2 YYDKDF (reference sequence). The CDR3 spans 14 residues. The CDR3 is CATSPDREVDGYTF. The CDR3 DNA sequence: TGTGCCACCAGCCCAGACAGGGAAGTTGATGGCTACACCTTC. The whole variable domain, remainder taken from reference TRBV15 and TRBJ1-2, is DAMVIQNPRYQVTQFGKPVTLSCSQTLNHNVMYWYQQKSSQAPKLLFHYYDKDFNNEADTPDNFQSRRPNTSFCFLDIRSPGLGDTAMYLCATSPDREVDGYTFGSGTRLTVV.

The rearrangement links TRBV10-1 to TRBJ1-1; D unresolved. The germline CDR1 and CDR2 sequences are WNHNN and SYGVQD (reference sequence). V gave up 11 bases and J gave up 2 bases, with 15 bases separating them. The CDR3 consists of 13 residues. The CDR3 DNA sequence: TGCGCCTCCGCTCGGTTTTCCAACACTGAAGCTTTCTTT. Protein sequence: CASARFSNTEAFF.

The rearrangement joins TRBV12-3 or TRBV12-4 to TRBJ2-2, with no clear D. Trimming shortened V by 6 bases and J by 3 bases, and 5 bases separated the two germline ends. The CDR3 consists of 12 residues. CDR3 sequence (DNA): TGTGCCAGCAGCCGCGACACCGGGGAGCTGTTTTTT. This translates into CASSRDTGELFF.

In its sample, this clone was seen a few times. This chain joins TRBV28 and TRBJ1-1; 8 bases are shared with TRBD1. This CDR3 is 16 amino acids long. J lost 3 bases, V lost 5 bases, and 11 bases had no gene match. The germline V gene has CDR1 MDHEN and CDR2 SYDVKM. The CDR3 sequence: CASSHTPQGGYTEAFF. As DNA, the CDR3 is TGTGCCAGCAGTCATACCCCACAGGGGGGGTACACTGAAGCTTTCTTT.

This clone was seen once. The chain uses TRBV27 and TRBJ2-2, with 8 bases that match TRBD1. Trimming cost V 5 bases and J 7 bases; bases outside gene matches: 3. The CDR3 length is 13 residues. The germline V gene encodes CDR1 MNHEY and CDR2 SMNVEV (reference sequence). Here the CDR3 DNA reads TGTGCCAGCAGTCTGACAGGGGACGGGGAGCTGTTTTTT. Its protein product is CASSLTGDGELFF.

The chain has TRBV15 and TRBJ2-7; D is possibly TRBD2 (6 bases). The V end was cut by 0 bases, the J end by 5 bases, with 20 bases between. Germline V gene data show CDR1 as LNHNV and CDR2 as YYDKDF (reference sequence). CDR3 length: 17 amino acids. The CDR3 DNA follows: TGTGCCACCAGCAGAGAGTTGAGGGGCGGGGTGGGCGACGAGCAGTACTTC. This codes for CATSRELRGGVGDEQYF.

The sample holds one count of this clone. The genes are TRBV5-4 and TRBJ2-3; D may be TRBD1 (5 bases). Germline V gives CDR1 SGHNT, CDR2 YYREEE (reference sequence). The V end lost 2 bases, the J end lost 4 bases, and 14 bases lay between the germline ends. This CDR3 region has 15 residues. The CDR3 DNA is TGTGCCAGCAGCTTTGGTAAAAAGGGGTCAGATACGCAGTATTTT. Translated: CASSFGKKGSDTQYF.

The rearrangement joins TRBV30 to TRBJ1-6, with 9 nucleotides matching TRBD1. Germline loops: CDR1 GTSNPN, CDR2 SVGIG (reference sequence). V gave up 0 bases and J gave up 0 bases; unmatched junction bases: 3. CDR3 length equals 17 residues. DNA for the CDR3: TGTGCCTGGAGTGTGGACAGGGGAGTCTCCTATAATTCACCCCTCCACTTT. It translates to CAWSVDRGVSYNSPLHF.

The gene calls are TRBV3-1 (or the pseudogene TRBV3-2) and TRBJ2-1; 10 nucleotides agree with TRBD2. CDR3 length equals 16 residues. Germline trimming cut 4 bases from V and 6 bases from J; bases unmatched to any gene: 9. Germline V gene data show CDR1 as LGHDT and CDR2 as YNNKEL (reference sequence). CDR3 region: CASSRSLAGVVNEQFF. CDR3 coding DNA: TGTGCCAGCAGCCGATCGCTAGCGGGAGTTGTCAATGAGCAGTTCTTC.

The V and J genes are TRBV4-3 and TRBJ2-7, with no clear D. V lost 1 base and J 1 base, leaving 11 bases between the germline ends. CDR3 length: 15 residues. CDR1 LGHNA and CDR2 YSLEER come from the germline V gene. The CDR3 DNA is TGCGCCAGCAGCCAAGCCTCAGCGAGATCCTACGAGCAGTACTTC. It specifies CASSQASARSYEQYF.

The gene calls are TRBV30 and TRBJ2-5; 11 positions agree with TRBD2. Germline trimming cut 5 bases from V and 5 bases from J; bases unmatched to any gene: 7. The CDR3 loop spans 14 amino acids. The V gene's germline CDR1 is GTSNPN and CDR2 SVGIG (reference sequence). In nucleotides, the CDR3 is TGTGCCTGGGCGACTAGCGGGGTTGCGGAGACCCAGTACTTC. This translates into CAWATSGVAETQYF.

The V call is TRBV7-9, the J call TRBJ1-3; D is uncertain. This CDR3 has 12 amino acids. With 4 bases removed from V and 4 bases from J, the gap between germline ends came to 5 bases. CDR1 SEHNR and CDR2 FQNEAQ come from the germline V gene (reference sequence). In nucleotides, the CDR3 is TGTGCCAGCAGCTACTTGGGAAACACCATATATTTT. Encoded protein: CASSYLGNTIYF.

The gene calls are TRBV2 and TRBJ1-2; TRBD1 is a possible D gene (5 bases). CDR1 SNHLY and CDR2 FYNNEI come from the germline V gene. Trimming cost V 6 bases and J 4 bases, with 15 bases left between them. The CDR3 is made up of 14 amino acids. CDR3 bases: TGTGCCAGCAGGGTACACCAGGGTCCCTATGGCTACACCTTC. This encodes CASRVHQGPYGYTF.

CDR3 DNA: TGTGCCAGCAGTGAATATCCAACCTACGAGCAGTACTTC. Protein sequence: CASSEYPTYEQYF. The V gene is TRBV25-1, the J gene TRBJ2-7; D is uncertain. Trimming left V 0 bases short and J 2 bases short, with 5 bases between. This CDR3 is 13 amino acids long. Germline CDR1 and CDR2: MGHDK and SYGVNS.